What follows are 22 T cell receptor beta chains derived from one specimen sequenced in a study of cytomegalovirus exposure and HLA in healthy donors. Both 60 Vbeta primers and 13 Jbeta primers went into the PCR. Assay used: immunoSEQ multiplex PCR; TCRdb lists only in-frame clones, some missing. Seen here are tens of thousands of clones, around 75% observed once, and the top ten hold approximately 2%. The sequenced sample consisted of PBMCs. These receptors came from a man aged 35-49 years in good health and CMV-seronegative.

The V and J genes are TRBV2 and TRBJ2-2; 11 nucleotides line up with TRBD2. Germline V gene data show CDR1 as SNHLY and CDR2 as FYNNEI. The CDR3 is made up of 15 amino acids. V gave up 7 bases and J gave up 6 bases; unmatched junction bases: 7. For the CDR3, the DNA is TGTGCCAGCACCAAATGGACTAGCGGGCCCGGGGAGCTGTTTTTT. It yields the protein CASTKWTSGPGELFF.

The gene calls are TRBV5-4 and TRBJ1-1; perhaps TRBD1 as D (5 bases). The CDR3 has 13 amino acids. Trimming cost V 3 bases and J 11 bases, with 17 bases left between them. The germline V gene has CDR1 SGHNT and CDR2 YYREEE (reference sequence). CDR3 in amino acids: CASSSTGHVEAFF. The CDR3 DNA reads as TGTGCCAGCAGCTCTACAGGACATGTGGAGGCTTTCTTT.

In its sample, this clone was seen a few times. This chain uses TRBV7-9 with TRBJ1-6; possible D gene TRBD1, 5 bases. The V end was cut by 6 bases, the J end by 0 bases, with 9 bases between. Germline V lookup: CDR1 SEHNR, CDR2 FQNEAQ (reference sequence). The CDR3 is 15 amino acids. CDR3 sequence reads: CASRGGSSYNSPLHF. The CDR3 DNA reads as TGTGCCAGCAGGGGGGGAAGCTCCTATAATTCACCCCTCCACTTT.

This clone was detected only a few times. The rearrangement uses TRBV4-1 and TRBJ1-5; no clear D. Trimming shortened V by 4 bases and J by 7 bases, and 17 bases separated the two germline ends. Germline CDR1 reads MGHRA; CDR2 reads YSYEKL. This CDR3 has 15 residues. CDR3 nucleotides: TGCGCCAGCAGCCCTCAGGATCAGATAGACCAGCCCCAGCATTTT. Protein: CASSPQDQIDQPQHF.

This sequence joins TRBV29-1 and TRBJ2-5, with 8 bases lining up with TRBD2. Per the germline V gene, CDR1 is SQVTM and CDR2 is ANQGSEA. J was trimmed by 2 bases and V by 7 bases; bases with no gene match: 6. CDR3 length: 13 residues. CDR3 nucleotides: TGCAGCGCCGTAACGGGGGGGCAAGAGACCCAGTACTTC. Its translation is CSAVTGGQETQYF.

The chain carries TRBV19 and TRBJ1-2; D uncertain. The germline V gene has CDR1 LNHDA and CDR2 SQIVND (reference sequence). The CDR3 covers 12 residues. V lost 5 bases and J 2 bases, leaving 6 bases between the germline ends. The CDR3 loop reads CASSGRNYGYTF. The CDR3 DNA reads as TGTGCCAGTAGTGGGCGAAACTATGGCTACACCTTC. Together with reference TRBV19 and TRBJ1-2, the CDR3 gives the full variable domain: DGGITQSPKYLFRKEGQNVTLSCEQNLNHDAMYWYRQDPGQGLRLIYYSQIVNDFQKGDIAEGYSVSREKKESFPLTVTSAQKNPTAFYLCASSGRNYGYTFGSGTRLTVV.

V usage is TRBV6-1 and J usage is TRBJ2-7, with 9 bases lining up with TRBD1. The CDR3 totals 13 residues. The V segment lost 7 bases and the J segment 6 bases; nucleotides outside the gene matches: 7. Germline loops: CDR1 MNHNS, CDR2 SASEGT. As DNA, the CDR3 is TGTGCCAGCACTGGGACAGGGACTGGCGAGCAGTACTTC. This codes for CASTGTGTGEQYF.

V is TRBV14 and J is TRBJ1-5, with D hard to call. This CDR3 spans 10 amino acids. V was pared by 8 bases and J by 9 bases, with 8 bases between. CDR1 is SGHDN, CDR2 FVKESK, per germline. The CDR3, as DNA: TGTGCCAGCCTGCGGGGGCCCCAGCATTTT. It is translated as CASLRGPQHF.

This chain uses TRBV7-2 with TRBJ2-3; unclear D gene. Germline lookup yields CDR1 SGHTA and CDR2 FQGNSA. The CDR3 totals 13 residues. The V end was cut by 8 bases, the J end by 0 bases, with 9 bases between. CDR3 sequence: CASQDWSTDTQYF. The CDR3 nucleotides read TGTGCCAGCCAAGACTGGAGCACAGATACGCAGTATTTT.

The chain combines TRBV7-9 with TRBJ2-4; 13 positions match TRBD2. Germline V CDR1 and CDR2: SEHNR, FQNEAQ (reference sequence). CDR3 length: 15 amino acids. Unmatched junction bases numbered 7, after V lost 6 bases and J lost 8 bases. CDR3 nucleotide sequence: TGTGCCAGCAGTCTACTAGCGGGAGGGCTGGACATTCAGTACTTC. Its translation is CASSLLAGGLDIQYF.

The V and J genes are TRBV29-1 and TRBJ2-2; 7 bases agree with TRBD2. CDR1 is SQVTM, CDR2 ANQGSEA, per germline. The CDR3 extends over 13 amino acids. V dropped 5 bases and J dropped 6; count of bases not matched to a gene: 6. CDR3 loop: CSVLPAGAGELFF. The CDR3 DNA reads TGCAGCGTTCTCCCGGCGGGGGCCGGGGAGCTGTTTTTT.

This rearrangement joins TRBV18 to TRBJ1-1; D perhaps matches TRBD1 (5 bases). The V gene lost 3 bases and the J gene lost 4 bases, with 12 bases spanning the gap. CDR1 and CDR2 from the germline V gene are KGHSH and LQKENI. The CDR3 totals 14 residues. CDR3: CASSPTDFGTEAFF. The CDR3 DNA is TGTGCCAGCTCACCGACAGATTTTGGCACTGAAGCTTTCTTT.

This clone was observed a single time. The chain is built from TRBV6-5 and TRBJ2-5; no clear D. The germline gives CDR1 MNHEY, CDR2 SVGAGI. V shed 5 bases and J shed 4 bases, with 14 bases lying between them. The CDR3 runs 14 residues. CDR3 bases: TGTGCCAGCAGTAGCCAGTCAGGCACAGAGACCCAGTACTTC. Protein: CASSSQSGTETQYF.

The genes are TRBV6-5 and TRBJ2-1, with TRBD1 matching 9 bases. Germline trimming cut 1 base from V and 4 bases from J; bases unmatched to any gene: 5. Germline CDR1 and CDR2: MNHEY and SVGAGI. This CDR3 has 16 residues. CDR3 residues: CASSYFPQGAYNEQFF. For the CDR3, the DNA is TGTGCCAGCAGTTACTTTCCACAGGGGGCTTACAATGAGCAGTTCTTC.

This clone was observed a single time. The chain uses TRBV30 and TRBJ1-5; 9 positions match TRBD1. This CDR3 spans 13 amino acids. After removal of 4 bases from V and 4 bases from J, the junction contained 2 bases not matched to a gene. Germline V gives CDR1 GTSNPN, CDR2 SVGIG (reference sequence). In DNA form, the CDR3 reads TGTGCCTGGAACAGGGGGCTAAATCAGCCCCAGCATTTT. Protein sequence: CAWNRGLNQPQHF.

J is TRBJ2-7 and V is TRBV5-1, with D maybe TRBD1 (6 bases). Germline-derived CDR1 and CDR2 are SGHRS and YFSETQ. V was pared by 0 bases and J by 3 bases, with 10 bases between. The CDR3 contains 14 residues. The CDR3 DNA follows: TGCGCCAGCAGCTTGGACCTGACAGGCTACGAGCAGTACTTC. Amino acids: CASSLDLTGYEQYF.

The V gene is TRBV2, the J gene TRBJ1-5, with TRBD1 matching over 7 bases. Losses at the gene ends were 3 bases for V and 10 bases for J; bases not matched to a gene: 9. CDR1 is SNHLY, CDR2 FYNNEI, per germline. This CDR3 is 14 amino acids long. The chain's CDR3 is CASSETGSSTPQHF. CDR3 DNA sequence: TGTGCCAGCAGTGAGACAGGGTCATCTACCCCCCAGCATTTT.

V gene TRBV7-6 combines with J gene TRBJ2-7, with D perhaps matching TRBD1 (6 bases). The germline CDR1 and CDR2 sequences are SGHVS and FNYEAQ. The CDR3 consists of 13 residues. V lost 1 base and J 5 bases, leaving 9 bases between the germline ends. CDR3 loop: CASSLVRDNEQYF. In DNA form, the CDR3 reads TGTGCCAGCAGCTTAGTTAGGGACAACGAGCAGTACTTC.

The chain employs TRBV7-2 and TRBJ2-3; D gene uncertain. V lost 2 bases to trimming and J lost 3 bases, with 9 bases between them. The CDR3 contains 14 residues. Germline V gene data show CDR1 as SGHTA and CDR2 as FQGNSA. CDR3 residues: CASSLSHSTDTQYF. The CDR3 bases are TGTGCCAGCAGCTTATCGCACAGTACAGATACGCAGTATTTT. The variable domain in full, with the rest retrieved from reference TRBV7-2 and TRBJ2-3, is GAGVSQSPSNKVTEKGKDVELRCDPISGHTALYWYRQSLGQGLEFLIYFQGNSAPDKSGLPSDRFSAERTGGSVSTLTIQRTQQEDSAVYLCASSLSHSTDTQYFGPGTRLTVL.

The gene calls are TRBV5-1 and TRBJ2-1; the D gene is possibly TRBD1 (6 bases). V was shortened by 5 bases and J by 5 bases, with 14 bases between the two germline ends. Germline V gives CDR1 SGHRS, CDR2 YFSETQ. The CDR3 totals 14 residues. Here the CDR3 reads CASSKHREHNEQFF. In DNA, the CDR3 is TGCGCCAGCAGTAAACACAGGGAACACAATGAGCAGTTCTTC.

This rearrangement joins TRBV9 to TRBJ2-7; no clear D. The CDR3 has 17 amino acids. The V end lost 2 bases, the J end lost 2 bases, and 20 bases lay between the germline ends. Germline lookup yields CDR1 SGDLS and CDR2 YYNGEE. CDR3 in amino acids: CASSVGLGAVNPYEQYF. For the CDR3, the DNA is TGTGCCAGCAGCGTGGGTCTCGGAGCCGTCAACCCCTACGAGCAGTACTTC.

This clone was observed a few times. The J gene is TRBJ2-7, the V gene TRBV4-1, with 9 bases fitting TRBD2. CDR1 MGHRA and CDR2 YSYEKL come from the germline V gene. V trimming: 6 bases; J trimming: 1 base; junction bases outside the gene matches: 10. The CDR3 runs to 16 residues. The DNA for the CDR3 is TGCGCCAGCAGTCCTAGGAGCCTAGCGGGATCCTACGAGCAGTACTTC. Protein product: CASSPRSLAGSYEQYF.